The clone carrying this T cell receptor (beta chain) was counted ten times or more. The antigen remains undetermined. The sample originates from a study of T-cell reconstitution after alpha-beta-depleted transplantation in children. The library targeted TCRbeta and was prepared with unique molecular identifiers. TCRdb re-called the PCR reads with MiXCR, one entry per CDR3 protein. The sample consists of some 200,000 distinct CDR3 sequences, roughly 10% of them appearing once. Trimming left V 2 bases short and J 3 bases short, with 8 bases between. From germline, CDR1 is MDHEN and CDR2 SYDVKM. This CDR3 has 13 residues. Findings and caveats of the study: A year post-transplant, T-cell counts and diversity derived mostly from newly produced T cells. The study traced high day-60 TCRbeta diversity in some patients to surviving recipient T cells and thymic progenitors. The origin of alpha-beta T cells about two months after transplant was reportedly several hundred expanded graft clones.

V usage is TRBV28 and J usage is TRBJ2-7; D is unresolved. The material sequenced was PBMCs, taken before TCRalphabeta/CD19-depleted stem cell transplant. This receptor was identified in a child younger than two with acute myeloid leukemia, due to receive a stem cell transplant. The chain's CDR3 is CASSLEVFYEQYF. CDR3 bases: TGTGCCAGCAGTTTAGAGGTTTTCTACGAGCAGTACTTC.